These 28 T cell receptor beta chains originate from one sample sequenced in a study of a mutant IDH1 vaccine in newly diagnosed glioma. Antigen specificity for these receptors is unknown. Documented time point: week 11, during vaccination. Every vaccine dose comprised 300 ug of mutant IDH1 20-mer peptide plus topical imiquimod. Some clones are missing from TCRdb's copy, which holds only in-frame ones; the method was immunoSEQ multiplex PCR. The sample has around 57,000 clones, 89% seen once. The sequencing used PBMCs, collected from a glioma patient whose treatment included an IDH1 peptide vaccine. Receptors were obtained from a man aged 35 to 55 with glioma.

This chain links TRBV6-6 with TRBJ1-1, with TRBD1 matching over 7 bases. CDR1 is MNHNY and CDR2 is SVGAGI in the germline V gene (reference sequence). The CDR3 spans 13 residues. The V and J ends lost 5 bases and 1 base, in that order; junction bases with no gene match: 1. This CDR3 is CASSGQENTEAFF. As DNA, the CDR3 is TGTGCCAGCAGTGGACAGGAGAACACTGAAGCTTTCTTT.

This clone is a singleton in its sample. The genes are TRBV2 and TRBJ2-7; 10 positions match TRBD2. Germline CDR1 and CDR2: SNHLY and FYNNEI. The CDR3 extends over 13 amino acids. Trimming removed 4 bases from V and 5 bases from J; junction bases left unmatched: 2. The CDR3, as DNA: TGTGCCAGCAGTGCTAGCGGGAGTCACGAGCAGTACTTC. This translates into CASSASGSHEQYF.

The J gene is TRBJ2-7, the V gene TRBV5-4, with 12 bases lining up with TRBD2. The CDR3 runs to 14 residues. In germline, CDR1 is SGHNT, CDR2 YYREEE (reference sequence). The V gene end was trimmed by 3 bases and the J gene end by 7 bases; junction bases not matched to a gene: 5. The CDR3 sequence: CASSSRLAGGEQYF. CDR3 coding DNA: TGTGCCAGCAGCTCGAGGCTAGCGGGGGGGGAGCAGTACTTC.

The V call is TRBV6-1, the J call TRBJ1-2; D is unclear. Trimming took off 3 bases at V and 9 bases at J, with 20 bases between the two ends. There are 15 residues in the CDR3. CDR1 is MNHNS, CDR2 SASEGT, per germline. CDR3 DNA: TGTGCCAGCAGTGACAGAGACTGGGCGGGGAAAAGCTACACCTTC. Residues: CASSDRDWAGKSYTF.

The CDR3 here is CASRRQVRRNTEAFF. In DNA, the CDR3 is TGCGCCAGCAGGAGACAGGTTAGAAGGAACACTGAAGCTTTCTTT. The chain has TRBV10-1 and TRBJ1-1; possible D gene TRBD1, 6 bases. This CDR3 has 15 residues. Trimming took 6 bases from V and 1 from J, leaving 15 bases between them. Germline CDR1 and CDR2: WNHNN and SYGVQD (reference sequence).

The V and J genes are TRBV19 and TRBJ1-1; D may be TRBD1 (6 bases). There are 14 residues in the CDR3. The V gene lost 10 bases and the J gene lost 2 bases, with 17 bases spanning the gap. Germline CDR1 LNHDA, CDR2 SQIVND (reference sequence). The CDR3 protein is CATRTGSRNTEAFF. CDR3 nucleotide sequence: TGTGCCACTCGTACAGGGAGTCGAAACACTGAAGCTTTCTTT.

The rearrangement uses TRBV20-1 and TRBJ1-1; no firm D call. V was clipped by 2 bases and J by 11 bases, with 12 bases between them. CDR3 length equals 11 residues. Per the germline V gene, CDR1 is DFQATT and CDR2 is SNEGSKA (reference sequence). The CDR3 region has the DNA TGCAGTGCTAGATCAAGGTTGGTGGCTTTCTTT. This codes for CSARSRLVAFF.

This clone was observed a single time. This chain connects TRBV6-5 to TRBJ1-6; 9 bases line up with TRBD1. The V and J ends lost 4 bases and 7 bases, in that order; junction bases with no gene match: 5. This CDR3 has 15 residues. The V gene's germline CDR1 is MNHEY and CDR2 SVGAGI. The DNA for the CDR3 is TGTGCCAGCAGTTCTTCAGACAGGGGGAATTCACCCCTCCACTTT. Amino acid sequence: CASSSSDRGNSPLHF.

J is TRBJ2-2 and V is TRBV18; 7 nucleotides agree with TRBD1. In germline, CDR1 is KGHSH, CDR2 LQKENI. The V gene end was trimmed by 6 bases and the J gene end by 7 bases; junction bases not matched to a gene: 5. The CDR3 has 13 residues. CDR3 in amino acids: CASSFDRDGELFF. CDR3 sequence (DNA): TGTGCCAGCTCGTTCGACAGGGACGGGGAGCTGTTTTTT.

V and J are TRBV9 and TRBJ2-7; D call uncertain. Germline V gene sequence: CDR1 SGDLS, CDR2 YYNGEE. CDR3 size: 15 residues. V shed 3 bases and J shed 3 bases, with 16 bases lying between them. CDR3 in DNA: TGTGCCAGCAGCGCATCCCCAGGAGCAATCTACGAGCAGTACGTC. Its translation: CASSASPGAIYEQYV.

The rearrangement links TRBV4-1 to TRBJ1-1; D is unclear. The ends were cut back, 1 base at V and 7 bases at J, with 19 bases in the middle. Germline V gene data show CDR1 as MGHRA and CDR2 as YSYEKL. This CDR3 is built from 16 residues. CDR3 DNA sequence: TGCGCCAGCAGCCAAGGACGGCAAGGGTTTGAAATTGAAGCTTTCTTT. Its translation: CASSQGRQGFEIEAFF.

The count of this clone is one. The chain employs TRBV5-4 and TRBJ2-5; TRBD1 matches at 7 bases. The germline V gene has CDR1 SGHNT and CDR2 YYREEE (reference sequence). This CDR3 spans 15 amino acids. The J segment lost 5 bases and the V segment lost 0 bases, leaving 7 bases of the junction unmatched. CDR3 nucleotides: TGTGCCAGCAGCTTGGTGGGGAAGGGACAGGAGACCCAGTACTTC. This gives the protein CASSLVGKGQETQYF.

The chain links TRBV28 to TRBJ2-7; 10 positions match TRBD1. After removal of 6 bases from V and 2 bases from J, the junction contained 10 bases not matched to a gene. Germline assignment: CDR1 MDHEN and CDR2 SYDVKM. CDR3 length: 16 amino acids. Written as DNA, the CDR3 is TGTGCCAGCAGCCCCCGACCGGGACAGGGGACCTACGAGCAGTACTTC. It yields the protein CASSPRPGQGTYEQYF.

The chain employs TRBV7-8 and TRBJ1-5, with a possible D match to TRBD1 (5 bases). Germline V lookup: CDR1 SGHVS, CDR2 FQNEAQ. CDR3 size: 17 residues. Trimming removed 6 bases from V and 5 bases from J, with 23 bases in between. CDR3 sequence (DNA): TGTGCCAGCAGTCAAAGGGGACGGGGGATCGGGGATCAGCCCCAGCATTTT. The encoded protein is CASSQRGRGIGDQPQHF.

The genes are TRBV4-1 and TRBJ2-7; unclear D gene. Trimming removed 1 base at V and 3 bases at J, with 7 bases between. CDR1 is MGHRA and CDR2 is YSYEKL in the germline V gene. The CDR3 has 13 amino acids. CDR3 DNA: TGCGCCAGCAGCCAAGGTGTCGGCTACGAGCAGTACTTC. Protein: CASSQGVGYEQYF.

This chain joins TRBV14 and TRBJ1-4; D might be TRBD1 (5 bases). The CDR3 is 16 residues long. Trimming took off 1 base at V and 4 bases at J, with 13 bases between the two ends. The germline gives CDR1 SGHDN, CDR2 FVKESK. In DNA form, the CDR3 reads TGTGCCAGCAGCCAAGCCAGGGCGTTACTTAATGAAAAACTGTTTTTT. Its protein product is CASSQARALLNEKLFF.

The V and J genes are TRBV21-1 and TRBJ1-1; the tabulated D call, TRBD1, remains unverified against the DNA. TRBV21-1 is a pseudogene segment. The CDR3 is made up of 13 amino acids. CDR3 residues: CAGEQGRRTEAFF. CDR3 sequence (DNA): TGTGCCGGAGAACAGGGAAGAAGGACTGAAGCTTTCTTT.

The rearrangement links TRBV6-1 to TRBJ1-6, with TRBD1 identical over 7 bases. The CDR3 runs 17 residues. V was clipped by 4 bases and J by 8 bases; unmatched bases: 14. The V gene's germline CDR1 is MNHNS and CDR2 SASEGT. The CDR3 sequence: CASSGRKSGTEHSPLHF. For the CDR3, the DNA is TGTGCCAGCAGTGGACGAAAATCCGGGACAGAACATTCACCCCTCCACTTT.

The chain recombines TRBV5-4 with TRBJ1-1; D is uncertain. Germline CDR1 and CDR2: SGHNT and YYREEE (reference sequence). Trimming pared 2 bases from V and 4 bases from J, leaving 12 bases between. The CDR3 is 14 amino acids. The chain's CDR3 is CASSFNGPRTEAFF. For the CDR3, the DNA is TGTGCCAGCAGCTTTAACGGACCGCGCACTGAAGCTTTCTTT.

The genes are TRBV4-1 and TRBJ1-2; possibly TRBD1 for D (6 bases). Germline CDR1 reads MGHRA; CDR2 reads YSYEKL. V lost 1 base to trimming and J lost 8 bases, with 20 bases between them. This CDR3 spans 16 amino acids. The CDR3 is CASSQGGDRSLWGYTF. CDR3 in DNA: TGCGCCAGCAGCCAAGGTGGAGACAGGAGCCTCTGGGGCTACACCTTC.

This clone was detected only a few times. This chain links TRBV19 with TRBJ2-2; 12 bases are a match to TRBD1. The CDR3 contains 17 residues. After removal of 7 bases from V and 4 bases from J, the junction contained 10 bases not matched to a gene. Germline CDR1 is LNHDA and CDR2 is SQIVND (reference sequence). The CDR3 DNA follows: TGTGCCAGTACCTTCCCGGGACAGGGGGCGAGCACCGGGGAGCTGTTTTTT. It is translated as CASTFPGQGASTGELFF.

The chain carries TRBV11-2 and TRBJ1-2, with D perhaps matching TRBD1 (5 bases). Looked up from germline, CDR1 is SGHAT and CDR2 is FQNNGV. The CDR3 has 13 amino acids. The V gene lost 5 bases and the J gene lost 1 base, with 8 bases spanning the gap. The DNA for the CDR3 is TGTGCCAGCAGCCACAGGCATAACTATGGCTACACCTTC. Protein: CASSHRHNYGYTF.

The CDR3 DNA follows: TGCGCCAGCAGCCAAGGCCGCCAGGGGAATGCCTACGAGCAGTACTTC. It translates to CASSQGRQGNAYEQYF. The rearrangement joins TRBV4-3 to TRBJ2-7; TRBD1 is a possible D gene (6 bases). Germline V lookup: CDR1 LGHNA, CDR2 YSLEER. The CDR3 covers 16 residues. V dropped 1 base and J dropped 2 bases, with 15 bases sitting between them.

The gene calls are TRBV15 and TRBJ2-1; D tentatively fits TRBD1 or TRBD2 (5 bases each). Germline CDR1 and CDR2: LNHNV and YYDKDF (reference sequence). The CDR3 runs 20 residues. V was trimmed by 3 bases and J by 6 bases, leaving 30 bases between them. The CDR3 coding sequence is TGTGCCACCAGCAGCTCCTCAATTCCGGGACCCCTACCTCCCTGCAATGAGCAGTTCTTC. It codes for CATSSSSIPGPLPPCNEQFF.

This chain joins TRBV28 and TRBJ2-1; possible D gene TRBD1, 5 bases. The V end lost 0 bases, the J end lost 8 bases, and 14 bases lay between the germline ends. The CDR3 length is 15 residues. Germline values: CDR1 MDHEN, CDR2 SYDVKM. As DNA, the CDR3 is TGTGCCAGCAGTTTATGGGGCGAAACAGGCGATGAGCAGTTCTTC. This gives the protein CASSLWGETGDEQFF.

The chain combines TRBV5-1 with TRBJ2-7; 7 nucleotides line up with TRBD2. The CDR3 sequence is 15 residues long. Germline loops: CDR1 SGHRS, CDR2 YFSETQ. The junction had 6 bases not matched to a gene; V was cut back by 0 bases and J by 3 bases. The CDR3 protein is CASSLAIAGSYEQYF. CDR3 DNA: TGCGCCAGCAGCTTGGCCATAGCGGGTAGCTACGAGCAGTACTTC.

The rearrangement links TRBV28 to TRBJ2-2; 7 nucleotides agree with TRBD1. The germline CDR1 and CDR2 sequences are MDHEN and SYDVKM. Losses at the gene ends were 10 bases for V and 1 base for J; bases not matched to a gene: 15. The CDR3 extends over 17 amino acids. This CDR3 reads CATHDGIDRENTGELFF. In DNA, the CDR3 is TGTGCCACACATGATGGGATAGACAGGGAGAACACCGGGGAGCTGTTTTTT.

This CDR3 is CASSLEGAGTEAFF. CDR3 DNA sequence: TGTGCCAGCAGCTTGGAGGGGGCGGGGACTGAAGCTTTCTTT. The chain combines TRBV7-2 with TRBJ1-1; 7 bases are a match to TRBD1. CDR3 size: 14 residues. Looked up from germline, CDR1 is SGHTA and CDR2 is FQGNSA. Trimming removed 3 bases from V and 5 bases from J; junction bases left unmatched: 6.